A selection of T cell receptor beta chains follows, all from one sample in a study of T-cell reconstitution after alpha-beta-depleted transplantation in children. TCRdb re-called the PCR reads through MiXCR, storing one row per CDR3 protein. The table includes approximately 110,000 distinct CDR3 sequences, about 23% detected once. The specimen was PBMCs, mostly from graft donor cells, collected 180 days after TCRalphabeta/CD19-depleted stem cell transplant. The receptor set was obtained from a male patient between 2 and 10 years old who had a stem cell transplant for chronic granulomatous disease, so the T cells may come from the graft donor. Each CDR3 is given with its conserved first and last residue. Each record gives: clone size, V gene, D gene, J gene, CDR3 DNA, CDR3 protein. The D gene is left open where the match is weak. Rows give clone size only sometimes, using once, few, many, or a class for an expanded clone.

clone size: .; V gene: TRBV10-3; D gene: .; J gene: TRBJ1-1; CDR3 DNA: TGTGCCATCCAAAAGACAGTGGGGGCTGAAGCTTTCTTT; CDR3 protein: CAIQKTVGAEAFF
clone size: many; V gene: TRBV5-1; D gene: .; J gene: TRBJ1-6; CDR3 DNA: TGCGCCAGCAGCTTGCAGGGAACGAATTCACCCCTCCACTTT; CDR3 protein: CASSLQGTNSPLHF
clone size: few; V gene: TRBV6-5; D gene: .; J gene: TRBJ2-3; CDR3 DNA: TGTGCCAGCAGTTATTGGGGAGTGGATACGCAGTATTTT; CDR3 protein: CASSYWGVDTQYF
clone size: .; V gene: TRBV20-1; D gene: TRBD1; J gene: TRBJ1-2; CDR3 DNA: TGCAGTGCTAGAGATGCGGATGCAGGGGGTTGGTATGGCTACACCTTC; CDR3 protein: CSARDADAGGWYGYTF
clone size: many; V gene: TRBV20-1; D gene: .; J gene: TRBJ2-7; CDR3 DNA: TGCAGTGCCATGGGATGGGCCAACGGGAACGAGCAGTACTTC; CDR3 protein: CSAMGWANGNEQYF
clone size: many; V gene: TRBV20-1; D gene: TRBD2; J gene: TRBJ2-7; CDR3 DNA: TGCAGTGCTAGAATACCCGGGACTATGAAGTACGAGCAGTACTTC; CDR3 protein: CSARIPGTMKYEQYF
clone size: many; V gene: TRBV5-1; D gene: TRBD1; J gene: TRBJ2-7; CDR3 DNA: TGCGCCAGCAGCGGCCGACCGGGACAGGGGTTTTACGAGCAGTACTTC; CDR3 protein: CASSGRPGQGFYEQYF
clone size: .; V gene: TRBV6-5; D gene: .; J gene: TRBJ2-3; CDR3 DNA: TGTGCCAGCAGTTACGCCGATACTAGCACAGATACGCAGTATTTT; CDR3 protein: CASSYADTSTDTQYF
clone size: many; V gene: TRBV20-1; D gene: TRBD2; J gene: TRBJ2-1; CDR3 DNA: TGCAGTGCTAATCCCCCAGGACTAGAGAGCAATGAGCAGTTCTTC; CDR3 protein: CSANPPGLESNEQFF
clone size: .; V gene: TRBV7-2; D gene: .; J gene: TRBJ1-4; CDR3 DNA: TGTGCCAGCAGCCTAAGACGATCTAATGAAAAACTGTTTTTT; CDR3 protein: CASSLRRSNEKLFF
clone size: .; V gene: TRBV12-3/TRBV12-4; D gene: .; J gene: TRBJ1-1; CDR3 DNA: TGTGCCAGCAGTTTAGATCGGTGGACTGAAGCTTTCTTT; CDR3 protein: CASSLDRWTEAFF
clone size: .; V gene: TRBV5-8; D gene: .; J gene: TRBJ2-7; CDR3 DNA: TGTGCCAGCAGCATGAAGGGCTACGAGCAGTACTTC; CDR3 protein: CASSMKGYEQYF
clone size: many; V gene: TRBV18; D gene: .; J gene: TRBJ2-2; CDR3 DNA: TGTGCCAGCTCACCAAGCACAGGCCAGAACACCGGGGAGCTGTTTTTT; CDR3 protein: CASSPSTGQNTGELFF
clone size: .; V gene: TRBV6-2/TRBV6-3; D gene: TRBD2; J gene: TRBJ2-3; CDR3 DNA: TGTGCCAGCAGAATGGGCATGTGGACTAGCCTGACAGATACGCAGTATTTT; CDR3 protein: CASRMGMWTSLTDTQYF
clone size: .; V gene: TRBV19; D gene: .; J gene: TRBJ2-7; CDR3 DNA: TGTGCCAGTGAACAGGGCATCTACGAGCAGTACTTC; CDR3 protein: CASEQGIYEQYF
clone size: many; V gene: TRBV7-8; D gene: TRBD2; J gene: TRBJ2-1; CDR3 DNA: TGTGCCAGCAGCCCGGGGGGAATCCCCTACAATGAGCAGTTCTTC; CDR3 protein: CASSPGGIPYNEQFF
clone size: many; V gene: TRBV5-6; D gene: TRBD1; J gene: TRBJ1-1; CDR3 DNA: TGTGCCAGCAGCTTGAGTAGATCCGACAGGGGGGTTTCTGAAGCTTTCTTT; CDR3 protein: CASSLSRSDRGVSEAFF
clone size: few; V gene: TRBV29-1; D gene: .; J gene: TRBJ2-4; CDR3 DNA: TGCAGCGTCAGGGGAGGGAACATTCAGTACTTC; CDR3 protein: CSVRGGNIQYF
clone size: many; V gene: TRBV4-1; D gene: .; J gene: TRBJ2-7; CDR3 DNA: TGCGCCACCGGAGACCCGGGGTACTTCTACGAGCAGTACTTC; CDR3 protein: CATGDPGYFYEQYF
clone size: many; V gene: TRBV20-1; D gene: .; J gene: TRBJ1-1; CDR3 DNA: TGCAGTGCTAGACTAGGCGCCGCTGGAGCTTTCTTT; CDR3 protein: CSARLGAAGAFF
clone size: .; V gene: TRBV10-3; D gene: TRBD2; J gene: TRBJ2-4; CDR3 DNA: TGTGCCATCAGTGAAACTAAGCGGGGAAACATTCAGTACTTC; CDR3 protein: CAISETKRGNIQYF
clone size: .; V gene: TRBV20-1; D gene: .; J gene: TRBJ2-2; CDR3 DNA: TGCAGTGCGGGGGTTTCGCCTAACACCGGGGAGCTGTTTTTT; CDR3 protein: CSAGVSPNTGELFF
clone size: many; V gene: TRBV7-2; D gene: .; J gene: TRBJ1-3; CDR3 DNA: TGTGCCAGCAGTCTAGACGGGGCCTCTGGAAACACCATATATTTT; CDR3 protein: CASSLDGASGNTIYF
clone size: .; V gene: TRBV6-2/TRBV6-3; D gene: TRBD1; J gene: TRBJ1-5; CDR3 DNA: TGTGCCAGCAGACATTCTACCGGGACAGGGGTCCAGAGAATTAGCAATCAGCCCCAGCATTTT; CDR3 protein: CASRHSTGTGVQRISNQPQHF
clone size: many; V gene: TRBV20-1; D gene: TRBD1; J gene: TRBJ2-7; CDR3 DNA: TGCAGTGCTAGTGACAGGGGCCACGAGCAGTACTTC; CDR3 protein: CSASDRGHEQYF
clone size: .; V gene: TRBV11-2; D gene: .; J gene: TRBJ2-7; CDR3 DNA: TGTGCCAGCAGCTTACGAGGGTTGGGGCAGTACTTC; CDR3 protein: CASSLRGLGQYF
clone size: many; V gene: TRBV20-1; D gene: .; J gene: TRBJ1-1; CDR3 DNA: TGCAGTGCCTCGTCCCCTAGGACTGAAGCTTTCTTT; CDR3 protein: CSASSPRTEAFF